The subject of this entry is one TCR beta chain. Its cognate antigen is unknown. This sample was included in a study of OX40 agonist ivuxolimab in advanced cancers. Study at large: At 0.01 to 10 mg/kg, ivuxolimab was administered intravenously to patients every 2 weeks.

Libraries were prepared by immunoSEQ multiplex PCR; TCRdb keeps only in-frame clonotypes and omits some of them. The data contain over 80,000 clones, roughly nine tenths of them singletons. Notes on the study in general: At 0.1 to 3.0 mg/kg, clonal expansion of CD4+ and CD8+ blood T cells had occurred by week 6.

The sample consisted of CD4+ or CD8+ T cells sorted from blood, taken in a trial of the OX40 agonist ivuxolimab. The receptor was isolated from an adult with an advanced solid tumor such as melanoma, head and neck, liver or kidney cancer.

CDR3 region: CASSLVEDTEAFF. In nucleotides, the CDR3 is TGTGCCAGCAGCTTAGTCGAGGACACTGAAGCTTTCTTT. V and J are TRBV7-9 and TRBJ1-1; D not resolved. The CDR3 runs 13 residues. CDR1 is SEHNR and CDR2 is FQNEAQ in the germline V gene (reference sequence). V was pared by 1 base and J by 3 bases, with 6 bases between.